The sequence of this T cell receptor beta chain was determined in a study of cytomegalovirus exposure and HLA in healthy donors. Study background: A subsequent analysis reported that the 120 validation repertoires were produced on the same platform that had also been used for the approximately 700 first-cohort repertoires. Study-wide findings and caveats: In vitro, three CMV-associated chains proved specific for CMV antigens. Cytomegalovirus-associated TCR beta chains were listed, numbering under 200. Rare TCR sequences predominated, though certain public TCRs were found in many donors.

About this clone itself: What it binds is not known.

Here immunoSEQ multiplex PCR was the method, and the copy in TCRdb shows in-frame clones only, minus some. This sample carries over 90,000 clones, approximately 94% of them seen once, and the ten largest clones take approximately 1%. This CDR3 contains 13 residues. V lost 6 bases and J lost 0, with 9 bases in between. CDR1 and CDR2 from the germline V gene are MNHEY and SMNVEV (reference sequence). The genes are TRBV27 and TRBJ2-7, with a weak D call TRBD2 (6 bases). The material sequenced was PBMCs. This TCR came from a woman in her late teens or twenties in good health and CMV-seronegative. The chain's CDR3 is CASRRGSSYEQYF. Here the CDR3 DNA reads TGTGCCAGCAGGCGGGGTAGCTCCTACGAGCAGTACTTC.